The T cell receptor (beta chain) under discussion was sequenced for a study of control samples from healthy donors and cancer patients. The assay was immunoSEQ multiplex PCR, and TCRdb's table has in-frame clones only and misses some. The sample has 68,000 or so clones, 83% seen once. Sequenced material: blood. The origin of this receptor is a man aged 60 to 69 in good health.

CDR3 DNA sequence: TGTGCCAGCAGTTTCCGCGTAAGCTCCTACGAGCAGTACTTC. Translated: CASSFRVSSYEQYF. V and J are TRBV28 and TRBJ2-7; D unresolved. The CDR3 sequence is 14 residues long. Between the trimmed V and J ends, which lost 3 bases and 0 bases, there was a span of 9 bases. Germline V gene data show CDR1 as MDHEN and CDR2 as SYDVKM.